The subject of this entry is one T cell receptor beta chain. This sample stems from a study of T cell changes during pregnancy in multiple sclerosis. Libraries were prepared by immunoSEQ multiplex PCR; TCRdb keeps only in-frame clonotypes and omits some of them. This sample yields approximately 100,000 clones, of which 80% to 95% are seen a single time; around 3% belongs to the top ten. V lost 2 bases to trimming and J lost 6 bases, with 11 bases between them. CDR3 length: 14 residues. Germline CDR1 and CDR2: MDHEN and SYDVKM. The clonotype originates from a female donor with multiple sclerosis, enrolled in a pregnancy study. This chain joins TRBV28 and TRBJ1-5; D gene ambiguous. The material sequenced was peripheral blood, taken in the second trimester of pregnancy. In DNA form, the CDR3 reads TGTGCCAGCAGTTTAACGGGGAACGGTCAGCCCCAGCATTTT. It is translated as CASSLTGNGQPQHF.